Listed here are 25 T cell receptor beta chains from one sample, sequenced in a study of T cell repertoires in cytomegalovirus infection. MiXCR was run by TCRdb on the reads, yielding one entry per CDR3 protein. There are more than 350,000 distinct CDR3 sequences in the sample; about 33% occur only once, and 12% to 15% lies in the top ten. The material sequenced was PBMCs. Receptors originate from a human donor in good health (CMV status not recorded). Some clones in this sample may be carry-over from other donors' samples.

This sequence joins TRBV28 and TRBJ2-7, with 9 bases lining up with TRBD1. The CDR3 runs 15 residues. Germline assignment: CDR1 MDHEN and CDR2 SYDVKM. The trim removed 6 bases at V and 2 bases at J, leaving 8 bases unmatched. The CDR3 sequence is CASSPHGTGTYEQYF. The DNA of the CDR3 is TGTGCCAGCAGCCCACACGGGACAGGGACCTACGAGCAGTACTTC.

This clonotype came up a few times. The genes are TRBV2 and TRBJ2-5, with D perhaps matching TRBD2 (5 bases). The CDR3 is 14 residues long. Germline-derived CDR1 and CDR2 are SNHLY and FYNNEI. V lost 6 bases and J 6 bases, leaving 17 bases between the germline ends. The CDR3 DNA is TGTGCCAGCAGGAAGGCGGGTACCGAGCAGACCCAGTACTTC. Amino acids: CASRKAGTEQTQYF.

CDR3 bases: TGTGCCATCAGGGGGACAGAGAACACTGAAGCTTTCTTT. Translating gives CAIRGTENTEAFF. V gene TRBV10-3 combines with J gene TRBJ1-1; 7 bases fit TRBD1. The ends lost 6 bases at V and 1 base at J; junction bases unmatched: 2. There are 13 residues in the CDR3. Germline-derived CDR1 and CDR2 are ENHRY and SYGVKD.

V gene TRBV5-4 combines with J gene TRBJ2-7, with D uncertain. CDR1 is SGHNT, CDR2 YYREEE, per germline (reference sequence). The CDR3 is 14 amino acids. V lost 2 bases and J lost 7, with 16 bases in between. For the CDR3, the DNA is TGTGCCAGCAGCTTATTTCGGGCAGGCGATGAGCAGTACTTC. Translation gives CASSLFRAGDEQYF.

This clonotype has at least ten counts. V gene TRBV4-3 combines with J gene TRBJ1-4, with D unclear. Germline V gene data show CDR1 as LGHNA and CDR2 as YSLEER. The V end lost 0 bases, the J end lost 0 bases, and 8 bases lay between the germline ends. The CDR3 consists of 16 residues. The DNA for the CDR3 is TGCGCCAGCAGCCAAGAAGGAACTGCAACTAATGAAAAACTGTTTTTT. Translation gives CASSQEGTATNEKLFF.

CDR3 nucleotide sequence: TGTGCCAGCAGCCTACGCATAGGGCGACGAAAAAATGGCGTAGAGACCCAGTACTTC. It specifies CASSLRIGRRKNGVETQYF. The chain recombines TRBV6-6 with TRBJ2-5; D gene uncertain. Trimming took 6 bases from V and 4 from J, leaving 30 bases between them. Germline V gene lookup returns CDR1 MNHNY and CDR2 SVGAGI (reference sequence). The CDR3 is 19 residues long.

This clonotype was recorded a few times. This chain connects TRBV7-9 to TRBJ2-7; TRBD1 is a possible D gene (5 bases). Germline CDR1 and CDR2: SEHNR and FQNEAQ (reference sequence). The CDR3 covers 14 residues. Trimming pared 5 bases from V and 5 bases from J, leaving 16 bases between. This CDR3 reads CASSDYSQGNEQYF. The CDR3 DNA reads TGTGCCAGCAGCGATTACTCTCAGGGAAACGAGCAGTACTTC.

This sequence joins TRBV6-5 and TRBJ2-7, with 11 positions matching TRBD1. V trimming: 5 bases; J trimming: 4 bases; junction bases outside the gene matches: 7. CDR3 size: 15 residues. Germline V gene sequence: CDR1 MNHEY, CDR2 SVGAGI. The CDR3, as DNA: TGTGCCAGCAGTCCCGGGACAGGGGGGCGATACGAGCAGTACTTC. Protein sequence: CASSPGTGGRYEQYF.

This clonotype has a handful of counts. The chain is built from TRBV30 and TRBJ1-5, with D hard to call. In germline, CDR1 is GTSNPN, CDR2 SVGIG (reference sequence). V was cut by 3 bases and J by 5 bases, with 11 bases left in between. This CDR3 is 13 amino acids long. The CDR3 here is CAWSASTDQPQHF. The CDR3 DNA follows: TGTGCCTGGAGCGCCTCGACTGATCAGCCCCAGCATTTT. Full variable domain (remainder filled in from reference TRBV30 and TRBJ1-5): SQTIHQWPATLVQPVGSPLSLECTVEGTSNPNLYWYRQAAGRGLQLLFYSVGIGQISSEVPQNLSASRPQDRQFILSSKKLLLSDSGFYLCAWSASTDQPQHFGDGTRLSIL.

The chain links TRBV19 to TRBJ2-2, with D unresolved. The V end lost 1 base, the J end lost 6 bases, and 15 bases lay between the germline ends. The CDR3 consists of 16 residues. Germline V gene lookup returns CDR1 LNHDA and CDR2 SQIVND (reference sequence). CDR3 sequence: CASSIAGSSYPGELFF. The CDR3 nucleotides read TGTGCCAGTAGTATAGCGGGTTCGTCGTACCCCGGGGAGCTGTTTTTT.

The table lists this clonotype with a count of one. The J gene is TRBJ2-1, the V gene TRBV6-8; D is possibly TRBD2 (6 bases). This CDR3 comprises 15 residues. CDR1 is MNHGY, CDR2 SAAAGT, per germline. V lost 6 bases and J 8 bases, leaving 20 bases between the germline ends. The CDR3 region has the DNA TGTGCCAGCAGGTATACACCGGGAGCCGGCGATGAGCAGTTCTTC. Protein product: CASRYTPGAGDEQFF.

The chain carries TRBV6-6 and TRBJ2-7; 7 bases line up with TRBD2. Unmatched junction bases numbered 20, after V lost 6 bases and J lost 9 bases. Germline CDR1 and CDR2: MNHNY and SVGAGI (reference sequence). The CDR3 sequence is 16 residues long. The DNA of the CDR3 is TGTGCCAGCAGCTCTCGGCGGGGGTCTCTACGAGGTGGGCAGTACTTC. Translated, it gives CASSSRRGSLRGGQYF.

This chain joins TRBV11-1 and TRBJ2-1; either TRBD1 or TRBD2 may supply D (5 bases each). Germline V gives CDR1 SGHAT, CDR2 FQDESV (reference sequence). CDR3 length equals 16 residues. Trimming removed 1 base from V and 1 base from J, with 11 bases in between. CDR3 DNA sequence: TGTGCCAGCAGCTTAGAGGAGGACACATCCTACAATGAGCAGTTCTTC. Amino acid sequence: CASSLEEDTSYNEQFF.

This clonotype has just a few counts. Here the CDR3 reads CASSRGQETEAFF. The CDR3 nucleotides read TGTGCCAGCTCACGTGGACAGGAAACTGAAGCTTTCTTT. V is TRBV18 and J is TRBJ1-1; 7 nucleotides agree with TRBD1. This CDR3 spans 13 amino acids. Trimming at V came to 4 bases and at J to 5 bases, leaving 4 bases not matched to a gene. Germline-derived CDR1 and CDR2 are KGHSH and LQKENI.

This clonotype appeared many times. V usage is TRBV7-9 and J usage is TRBJ1-6; D is uncertain. The V gene lost 1 base and the J gene lost 9 bases, with 7 bases spanning the gap. This CDR3 comprises 13 residues. CDR1 is SEHNR and CDR2 is FQNEAQ in the germline V gene (reference sequence). As DNA, the CDR3 is TGTGCCAGCAGCTTAGAGGGTGGTTCACCCCTCCACTTT. It codes for CASSLEGGSPLHF.

This clonotype turned up a few times. V is TRBV6-6 and J is TRBJ2-1; a possible D gene is TRBD1 (5 bases). CDR3 size: 14 residues. The V gene's germline CDR1 is MNHNY and CDR2 SVGAGI (reference sequence). V was shortened by 7 bases and J by 0 bases, with 10 bases between the two germline ends. Here the CDR3 reads CASNTGFSYNEQFF. CDR3 nucleotide sequence: TGTGCCAGCAACACAGGATTCTCCTACAATGAGCAGTTCTTC.

The genes are TRBV6-5 and TRBJ2-2; 7 positions match TRBD1. J was trimmed by 7 bases and V by 0 bases; bases with no gene match: 8. Germline-derived CDR1 and CDR2 are MNHEY and SVGAGI. The CDR3 has 16 residues. CDR3 sequence (DNA): TGTGCCAGCAGTTACTCGATGGCAGGGGGAATCGGGGAGCTGTTTTTT. Its protein is CASSYSMAGGIGELFF.

Many counts were recorded for this clonotype. The chain couples TRBV7-9 to TRBJ1-6; the D gene is possibly TRBD1 (5 bases). V shed 5 bases and J shed 8 bases, with 10 bases lying between them. Germline V gene sequence: CDR1 SEHNR, CDR2 FQNEAQ (reference sequence). The CDR3 covers 13 residues. The CDR3 DNA reads as TGTGCCAGCAGCGCAGGGTTTGATTCACCCCTCCACTTT. Amino acids: CASSAGFDSPLHF.

This clonotype was observed many times. The chain is built from TRBV7-2 and TRBJ2-7; TRBD2 matches at 14 bases. The V and J ends lost 4 bases and 0 bases, in that order; junction bases with no gene match: 14. CDR3 length: 20 residues. Germline V CDR1 and CDR2: SGHTA, FQGNSA. The CDR3 region is CASSSTPTGTSGGNSYEQYF. In nucleotides, the CDR3 is TGTGCCAGCAGCTCCACACCGACGGGGACTAGCGGGGGTAACTCCTACGAGCAGTACTTC.

This clonotype was counted ten times or more. The chain employs TRBV7-8 and TRBJ2-1, with 9 bases aligning to TRBD1. Trimming removed 5 bases from V and 9 bases from J; junction bases left unmatched: 11. The V gene's germline CDR1 is SGHVS and CDR2 FQNEAQ. The CDR3 extends over 15 amino acids. The CDR3 bases are TGTGCCAGCAGCCGCGGGACAGGGAAGGGCGCTGAGCAGTTCTTC. This translates into CASSRGTGKGAEQFF.

To note about this clonotype: At one boundary the junction diverges from the germline segment, which might be a read error. CDR3 amino acids: CSSAEGSSDEQYF. CDR3 DNA: TGCAGTTCAGCGGAGGGAAGCTCCGACGAGCAGTACTTT. This chain connects TRBV20-1 to TRBJ2-7; D is possibly TRBD2 (6 bases). CDR1 DFQATT and CDR2 SNEGSKA come from the germline V gene (reference sequence). The CDR3 contains 13 residues.

This clonotype was seen only a few times. V gene TRBV4-1 combines with J gene TRBJ2-2; D possibly corresponds to TRBD2 (5 bases). The V end was cut by 2 bases, the J end by 7 bases, with 8 bases between. The V gene's germline CDR1 is MGHRA and CDR2 YSYEKL. CDR3 size: 13 residues. Here the CDR3 reads CASSQNRGGELFF. CDR3 bases: TGCGCCAGCAGCCAAAACCGGGGCGGGGAGCTGTTTTTT.

This clonotype was counted many times. The rearrangement joins TRBV7-2 to TRBJ2-3, with TRBD2 identical over 8 bases. The CDR3 has 16 residues. Unmatched junction bases numbered 7, after V lost 1 base and J lost 4 bases. CDR1 is SGHTA and CDR2 is FQGNSA in the germline V gene. The CDR3 DNA sequence: TGTGCCAGCAGCTTAGAAGGGACTAGGCCCCCAGATACGCAGTATTTT. Its translation is CASSLEGTRPPDTQYF.

The chain recombines TRBV10-3 with TRBJ2-3; D is uncertain. CDR1 is ENHRY, CDR2 SYGVKD, per germline. V lost 0 bases to trimming and J lost 5 bases, with 18 bases between them. The CDR3 extends over 17 amino acids. The CDR3 sequence: CAISESETQIVGDTQYF. The CDR3 coding sequence is TGTGCCATCAGTGAGTCGGAGACACAAATAGTGGGAGATACGCAGTATTTT.

This rearrangement joins TRBV6-6 to TRBJ1-6; 7 nucleotides match TRBD1. The CDR3 covers 15 residues. Germline CDR1 reads MNHNY; CDR2 reads SVGAGI (reference sequence). V gave up 6 bases and J gave up 8 bases; unmatched junction bases: 10. CDR3 DNA sequence: TGTGCCAGCAGCGGTAACAGGGGCGGAGATTCACCCCTCCACTTT. It specifies CASSGNRGGDSPLHF.